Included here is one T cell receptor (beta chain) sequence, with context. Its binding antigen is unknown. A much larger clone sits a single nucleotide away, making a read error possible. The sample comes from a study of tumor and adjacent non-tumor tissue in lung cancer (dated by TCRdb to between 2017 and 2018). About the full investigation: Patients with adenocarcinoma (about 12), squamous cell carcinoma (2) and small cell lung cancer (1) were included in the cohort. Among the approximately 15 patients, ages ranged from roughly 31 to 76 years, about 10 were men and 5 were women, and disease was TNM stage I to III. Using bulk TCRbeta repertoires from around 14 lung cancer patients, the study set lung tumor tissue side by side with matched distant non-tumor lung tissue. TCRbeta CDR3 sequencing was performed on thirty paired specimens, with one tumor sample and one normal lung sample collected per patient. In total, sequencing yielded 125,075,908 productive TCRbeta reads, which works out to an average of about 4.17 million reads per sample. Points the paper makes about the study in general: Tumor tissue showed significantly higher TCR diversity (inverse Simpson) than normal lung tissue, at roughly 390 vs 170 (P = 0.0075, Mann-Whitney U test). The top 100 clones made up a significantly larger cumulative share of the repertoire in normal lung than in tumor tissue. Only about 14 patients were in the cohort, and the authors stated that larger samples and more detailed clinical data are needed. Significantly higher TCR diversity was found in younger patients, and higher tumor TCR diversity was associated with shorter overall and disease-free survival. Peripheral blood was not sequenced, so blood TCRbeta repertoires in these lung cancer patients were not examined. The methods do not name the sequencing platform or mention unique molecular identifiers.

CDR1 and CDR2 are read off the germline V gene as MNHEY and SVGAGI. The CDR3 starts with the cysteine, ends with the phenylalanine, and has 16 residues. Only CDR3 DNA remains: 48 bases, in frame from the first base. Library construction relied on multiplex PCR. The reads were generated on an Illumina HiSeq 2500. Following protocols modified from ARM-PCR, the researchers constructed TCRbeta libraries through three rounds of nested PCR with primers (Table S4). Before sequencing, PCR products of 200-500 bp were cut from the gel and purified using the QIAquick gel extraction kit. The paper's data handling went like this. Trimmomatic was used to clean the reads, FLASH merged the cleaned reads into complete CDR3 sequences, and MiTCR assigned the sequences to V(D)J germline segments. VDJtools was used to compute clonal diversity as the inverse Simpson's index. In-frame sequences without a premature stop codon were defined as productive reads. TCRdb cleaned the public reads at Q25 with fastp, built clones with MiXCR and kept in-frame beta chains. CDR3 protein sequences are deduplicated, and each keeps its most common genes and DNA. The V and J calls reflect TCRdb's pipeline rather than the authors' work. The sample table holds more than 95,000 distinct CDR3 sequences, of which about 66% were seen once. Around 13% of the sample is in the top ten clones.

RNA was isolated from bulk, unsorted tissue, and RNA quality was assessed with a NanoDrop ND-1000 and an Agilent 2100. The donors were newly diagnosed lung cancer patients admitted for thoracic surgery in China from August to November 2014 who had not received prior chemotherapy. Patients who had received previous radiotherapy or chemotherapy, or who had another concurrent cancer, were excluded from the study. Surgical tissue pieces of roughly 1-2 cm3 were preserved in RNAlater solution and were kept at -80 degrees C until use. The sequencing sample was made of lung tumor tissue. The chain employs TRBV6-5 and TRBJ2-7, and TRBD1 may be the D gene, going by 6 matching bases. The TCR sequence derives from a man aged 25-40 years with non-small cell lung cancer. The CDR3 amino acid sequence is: CASCYQGGVRTYEQYF. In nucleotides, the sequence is TGTGCCAGCTGTTACCAAGGGGGAGTAAGAACCTACGAGCAGTACTTC.